One and the same sample provided the 6 T cell receptor beta chains below, sequenced in a study of blood T cell repertoires in COVID-19. Assay: immunoSEQ multiplex PCR; the TCRdb copy retains only in-frame clones and omits some. The table has about 270,000 clones, approximately 90% seen once. The sample comprised PBMCs or T cells enriched from blood (not recorded which). The receptors originated from a woman aged 50 to 60 who had recovered from COVID-19.

The chain links TRBV11-3 to TRBJ1-4; 8 bases line up with TRBD1. The germline V gene has CDR1 SGHNT and CDR2 YENEEA. The length of the CDR3 is 16 residues. V gave up 0 bases and J gave up 8 bases; unmatched junction bases: 8. The CDR3 DNA follows: TGTGCCAGCAGCTTAGATCGCAGGGGGCGCCGAGAAAAACTGTTTTTT. Its protein is CASSLDRRGRREKLFF.

This sequence joins TRBV28 and TRBJ1-2; D is ambiguous. With 6 bases removed from V and 13 bases from J, the gap between germline ends came to 18 bases. Per germline, CDR1 MDHEN and CDR2 SYDVKM. The CDR3 covers 12 residues. The CDR3 DNA is TGTGCCAGCAGGGGAGGAGGATGGGCAGCCACCTTC. Translated: CASRGGGWAATF.

This chain joins TRBV19 and TRBJ2-7; 7 nucleotides line up with TRBD2. This CDR3 is built from 17 residues. The germline CDR1 and CDR2 sequences are LNHDA and SQIVND (reference sequence). With 5 bases clipped from V and 2 bases from J, the junction kept 15 bases outside the gene matches. The CDR3 reads CASSSAGSTTGAYEQYF. CDR3 DNA: TGTGCCAGTAGTTCAGCGGGAAGCACTACTGGGGCCTACGAGCAGTACTTC.

The genes are TRBV5-5 and TRBJ2-3; 9 nucleotides match TRBD1. The germline gives CDR1 SGHKS, CDR2 YYEKEE (reference sequence). This CDR3 has 16 amino acids. With V trimmed by 5 bases and J by 3 bases, 10 bases remained unmatched. Here the CDR3 DNA reads TGTGCCAGCAGAACCGGGACAGGGTTGGTTACAGATACGCAGTATTTT. Translating it yields CASRTGTGLVTDTQYF. The variable domain in full, completed from reference TRBV5-5 and TRBJ2-3, reads DAGVTQSPTHLIKTRGQQVTLRCSPISGHKSVSWYQQVLGQGPQFIFQYYEKEERGRGNFPDRFSARQFPNYSSELNVNALLLGDSALYLCASRTGTGLVTDTQYFGPGTRLTVL.

This clone was counted a few times. This chain connects TRBV15 to TRBJ1-5; no clear D gene. Trimming stripped 5 bases from V and 6 bases from J, with 17 bases between. Germline V gene lookup returns CDR1 LNHNV and CDR2 YYDKDF (reference sequence). This CDR3 has 15 residues. The CDR3 nucleotides are TGTGCCACCAGCCCCTTGTGGGTGACACGTCAGCCCCAGCATTTT. Amino acids: CATSPLWVTRQPQHF.

This sequence joins TRBV7-2 and TRBJ2-1; no clear D gene. CDR3 length: 14 residues. Trimming took 1 base from V and 7 from J, leaving 11 bases between them. In germline, CDR1 is SGHTA, CDR2 FQGNSA. The CDR3 loop reads CASSLGYARNEQFF. As DNA, the CDR3 is TGTGCCAGCAGCTTAGGGTACGCTAGAAATGAGCAGTTCTTC.